A single sample gave rise to the 14 T cell receptor beta chains below, sequenced in a study of cytomegalovirus exposure and HLA in healthy donors. The PCR used 60 Vbeta and 13 Jbeta primers. The repertoire was sequenced with immunoSEQ multiplex PCR; TCRdb's copy has only in-frame clones and lacks some. The sample lists 150,000 to 200,000 clones; about 78% were seen once. Sequenced material: PBMCs. The source is a woman aged 45-60 years in good health and CMV-seropositive.

The V call is TRBV7-5, the J call TRBJ1-5; the table gives TRBD1 as D, unverified against the DNA. TRBV7-5 is recorded as a pseudogene. CDR3 size: 19 residues. CDR3 sequence reads: CARVNELGDRAFSNQPQHF. In nucleotides, the CDR3 is TGTGCCAGGGTCAATGAGTTAGGAGACAGGGCTTTTAGCAATCAGCCCCAGCATTTT.

In its sample, this clone was seen a few times. The gene calls are TRBV2 and TRBJ2-7; TRBD1 is a possible D gene (6 bases). V was pared by 4 bases and J by 0 bases, with 10 bases between. Germline CDR1 and CDR2: SNHLY and FYNNEI. The CDR3 is 14 amino acids. CDR3 coding DNA: TGTGCCAGCAGTGGGGGGCAGCCCTCCTACGAGCAGTACTTC. Translated: CASSGGQPSYEQYF.

V gene TRBV14 combines with J gene TRBJ1-2; unclear D gene. Trimming took off 4 bases at V and 8 bases at J, with 17 bases between the two ends. The CDR3 is made up of 14 amino acids. CDR1 SGHDN and CDR2 FVKESK come from the germline V gene. CDR3 loop: CASSPRTGSGGYTF. The CDR3 bases are TGTGCCAGCAGCCCAAGGACGGGATCGGGCGGCTACACCTTC.

The chain uses TRBV18 and TRBJ2-1; D remains unclear. This CDR3 is 12 amino acids long. Trimming stripped 6 bases from V and 9 bases from J, with 12 bases between. Germline V gene sequence: CDR1 KGHSH, CDR2 LQKENI. CDR3 DNA: TGTGCCAGCTCTGTTGGTAGTGGTGAGCAGTTCTTC. Its protein is CASSVGSGEQFF.

This clone was observed a few times. This chain connects TRBV27 to TRBJ1-1; possible D gene TRBD1, 5 bases. The germline V gene encodes CDR1 MNHEY and CDR2 SMNVEV (reference sequence). This CDR3 contains 15 residues. V lost 0 bases, J lost 3 bases, and 11 bases lay in between. The CDR3 nucleotides read TGTGCCAGCAGTTTATCGATAGGGGTTGACACTGAAGCTTTCTTT. Translation gives CASSLSIGVDTEAFF.

The V and J genes are TRBV5-1 and TRBJ1-1, with D possibly being TRBD1 (5 bases). This CDR3 is built from 16 residues. V lost 1 base, J lost 0 bases, and 13 bases lay in between. Germline lookup yields CDR1 SGHRS and CDR2 YFSETQ. Here the CDR3 DNA reads TGCGCCAGCAGCTTGCGTTCAGGGTACATGAACACTGAAGCTTTCTTT. The encoded protein is CASSLRSGYMNTEAFF.

The CDR3 region is CASSRDTGRGEADTQYF. The CDR3 coding sequence is TGTGCCAGCAGCCGAGACACAGGGCGGGGGGAGGCAGATACGCAGTATTTT. This rearrangement joins TRBV4-2 to TRBJ2-3, with 8 positions matching TRBD2. Germline values: CDR1 LGHNA, CDR2 YNFKEQ. The CDR3 contains 17 residues. V lost 4 bases to trimming and J lost 4 bases; unmatched junction nucleotides: 13.

V is TRBV30 and J is TRBJ1-2; D remains unclear. CDR1 and CDR2 from the germline V gene are GTSNPN and SVGIG (reference sequence). V lost 0 bases and J lost 8, with 13 bases in between. The CDR3 has 13 residues. The CDR3 protein is CAWSVFRVDGYTF. In DNA, the CDR3 is TGTGCCTGGAGTGTATTTCGGGTAGACGGCTACACCTTC.

The sample holds one count of this clone. V and J are TRBV5-1 and TRBJ2-7, with TRBD1 matching 9 bases. Looked up from germline, CDR1 is SGHRS and CDR2 is YFSETQ. CDR3 length equals 14 residues. V trimming: 3 bases; J trimming: 3 bases; junction bases outside the gene matches: 4. CDR3 sequence reads: CASSSDRGGYEQYF. The DNA for the CDR3 is TGCGCCAGCAGCTCGGACAGGGGTGGCTACGAGCAGTACTTC.

The chain joins TRBV5-6 to TRBJ2-5; D perhaps matches TRBD1 (5 bases). The germline V and J ends were trimmed by 4 bases and 0 bases, with 10 bases remaining between them. The CDR3 consists of 14 residues. Germline values: CDR1 SGHDT, CDR2 YYEEEE. This CDR3 reads CASSLRQNQETQYF. CDR3 DNA sequence: TGTGCCAGCAGCCTCAGACAGAACCAAGAGACCCAGTACTTC.

The CDR3 region has the DNA TGTGCCAGCAGTTATCTTTCCAGGGGGGAACAGCCCCAGCATTTT. Translation: CASSYLSRGEQPQHF. This chain joins TRBV6-6 and TRBJ1-5; 7 bases are shared with TRBD1. The CDR3 length is 15 residues. Per the germline V gene, CDR1 is MNHNY and CDR2 is SVGAGI (reference sequence). V was clipped by 3 bases and J by 7 bases; unmatched bases: 9.

This rearrangement joins TRBV10-3 to TRBJ1-5, with D possibly TRBD1 on 5 matching bases. Germline lookup yields CDR1 ENHRY and CDR2 SYGVKD. V lost 2 bases to trimming and J lost 7 bases, with 12 bases between them. The CDR3 is 14 amino acids. CDR3: CAISEDLGAQPQHF. CDR3 DNA sequence: TGTGCCATCAGTGAGGACTTAGGGGCCCAGCCCCAGCATTTT.

V and J are TRBV18 and TRBJ1-4; 9 bases map to TRBD1. J gave up 7 bases and V 5 bases, and 8 bases lay outside the gene matches. Germline assignment: CDR1 KGHSH and CDR2 LQKENI. The CDR3 has 15 amino acids. The CDR3 DNA sequence: TGTGCCAGCTCATCTTACAGGGGGCTGAGTGAAAAACTGTTTTTT. Protein: CASSSYRGLSEKLFF.

This chain joins TRBV27 and TRBJ2-7, with 8 bases identical to TRBD2. CDR1 MNHEY and CDR2 SMNVEV come from the germline V gene (reference sequence). The CDR3 spans 15 residues. Germline trimming cut 5 bases from V and 4 bases from J; bases unmatched to any gene: 10. The CDR3 loop is CASSPGLAFGYEQYF. In DNA form, the CDR3 reads TGTGCCAGCAGTCCCGGACTAGCATTCGGTTACGAGCAGTACTTC.